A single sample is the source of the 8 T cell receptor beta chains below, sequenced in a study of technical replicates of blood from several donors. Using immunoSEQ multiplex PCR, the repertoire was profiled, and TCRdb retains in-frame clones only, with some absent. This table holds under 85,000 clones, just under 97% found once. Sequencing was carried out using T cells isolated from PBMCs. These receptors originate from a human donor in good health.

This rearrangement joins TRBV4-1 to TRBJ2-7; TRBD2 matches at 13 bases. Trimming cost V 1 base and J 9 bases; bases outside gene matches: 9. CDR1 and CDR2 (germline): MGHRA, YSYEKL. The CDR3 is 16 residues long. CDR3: CASSQGSTGTSGTQYF. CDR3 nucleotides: TGCGCCAGCAGCCAAGGCTCAACGGGGACTAGCGGGACGCAGTACTTC.

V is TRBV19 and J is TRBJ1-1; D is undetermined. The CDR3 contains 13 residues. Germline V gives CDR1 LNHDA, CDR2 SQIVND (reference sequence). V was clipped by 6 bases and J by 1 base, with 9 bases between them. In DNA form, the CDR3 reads TGTGCCAGTAGCTGGGCAGGGAACACTGAAGCTTTCTTT. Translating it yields CASSWAGNTEAFF.

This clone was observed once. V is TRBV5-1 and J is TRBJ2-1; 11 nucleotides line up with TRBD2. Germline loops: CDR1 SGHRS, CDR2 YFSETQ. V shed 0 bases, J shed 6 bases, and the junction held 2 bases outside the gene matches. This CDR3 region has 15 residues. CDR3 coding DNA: TGCGCCAGCAGCTTGGCCGGACTAGCGGGCAATGAGCAGTTCTTC. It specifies CASSLAGLAGNEQFF.

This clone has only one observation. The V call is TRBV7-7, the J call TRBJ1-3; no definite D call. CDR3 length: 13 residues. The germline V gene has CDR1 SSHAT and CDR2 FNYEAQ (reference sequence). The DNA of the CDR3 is TGTGCTAGAGCCATTGTCTCTGGAAACACCATATATTTT. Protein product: CARAIVSGNTIYF.

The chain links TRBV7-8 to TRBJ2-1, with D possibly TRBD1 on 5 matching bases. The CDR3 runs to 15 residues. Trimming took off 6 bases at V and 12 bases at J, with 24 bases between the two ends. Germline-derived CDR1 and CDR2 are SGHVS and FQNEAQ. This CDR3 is CASRPTIGATARQFF. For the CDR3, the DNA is TGTGCCAGCAGACCTACTATAGGGGCGACGGCGCGGCAGTTCTTC.

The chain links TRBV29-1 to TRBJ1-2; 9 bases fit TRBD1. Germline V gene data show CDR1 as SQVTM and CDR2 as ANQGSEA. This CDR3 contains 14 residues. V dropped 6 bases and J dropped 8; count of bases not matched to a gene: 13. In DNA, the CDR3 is TGCAGCGTCTCATCAGGGACAGGGACAGAAGGCTACACCTTC. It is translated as CSVSSGTGTEGYTF. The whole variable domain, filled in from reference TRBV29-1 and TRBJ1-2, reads SAVISQKPSRDICQRGTSLTIQCQVDSQVTMMFWYRQQPGQSLTLIATANQGSEATYESGFVIDKFPISRPNLTFSTLTVSNMSPEDSSIYLCSVSSGTGTEGYTFGSGTRLTVV.

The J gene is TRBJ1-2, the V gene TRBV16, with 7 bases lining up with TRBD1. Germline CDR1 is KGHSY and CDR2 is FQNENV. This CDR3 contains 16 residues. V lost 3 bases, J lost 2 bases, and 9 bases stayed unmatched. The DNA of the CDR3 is TGTGCCAGCAGCCACCCCGCCAGGGGGGAGAACTATGGCTACACCTTC. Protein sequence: CASSHPARGENYGYTF.

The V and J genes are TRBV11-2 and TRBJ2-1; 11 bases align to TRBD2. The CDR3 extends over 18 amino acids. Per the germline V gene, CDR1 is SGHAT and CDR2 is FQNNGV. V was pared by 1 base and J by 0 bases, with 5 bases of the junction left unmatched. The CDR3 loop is CASSLVGGLAGSYNEQFF. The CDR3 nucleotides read TGTGCCAGCAGCTTAGTTGGTGGACTAGCGGGCTCCTACAATGAGCAGTTCTTC.